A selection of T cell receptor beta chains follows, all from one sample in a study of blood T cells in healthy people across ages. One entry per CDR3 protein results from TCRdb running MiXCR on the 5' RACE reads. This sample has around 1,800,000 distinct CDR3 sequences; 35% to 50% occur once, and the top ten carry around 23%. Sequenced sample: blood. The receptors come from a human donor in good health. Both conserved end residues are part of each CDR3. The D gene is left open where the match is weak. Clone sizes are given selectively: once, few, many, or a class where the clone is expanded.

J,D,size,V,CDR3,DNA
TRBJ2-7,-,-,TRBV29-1,CSVTGPYEQYF,TGCAGCGTCACAGGTCCCTACGAGCAGTACTTC
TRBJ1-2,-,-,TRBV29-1,CSVVSHPNYGYTF,TGCAGCGTTGTGTCGCACCCAAACTATGGCTACACCTTC
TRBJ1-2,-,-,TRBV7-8,CASSLVWAAGYGYTF,TGTGCCAGCAGCTTAGTTTGGGCTGCGGGCTATGGCTACACCTTC
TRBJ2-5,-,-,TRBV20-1,CSAPASGETQYF,TGCAGTGCCCCGGCCAGCGGGGAGACCCAGTACTTC
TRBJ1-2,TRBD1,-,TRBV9,CASSVATDRVGTF,TGTGCCAGCAGCGTAGCGACGGACAGGGTAGGAACCTTC
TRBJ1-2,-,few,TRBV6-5,CASRRGTGYGYTF,TGTGCCAGCAGGCGGGGGACGGGCTATGGCTACACCTTC
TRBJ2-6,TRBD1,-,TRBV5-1,CASSPKQGLLSGANVLTF,TGCGCCAGCAGCCCCAAACAGGGGTTACTCTCTGGGGCCAACGTCCTGACTTTC
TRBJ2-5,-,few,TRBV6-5,CASKRSLLQETQYF,TGTGCCAGCAAGCGGTCTTTACTTCAAGAGACCCAGTACTTC
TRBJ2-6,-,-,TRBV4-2,CASSQVPQGTRANVLTF,TGTGCCAGCAGCCAAGTGCCCCAGGGGACGCGGGCCAACGTCCTGACTTTC
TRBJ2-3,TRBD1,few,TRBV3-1,CASRGQGEDTQYF,TGTGCCAGCAGGGGACAGGGTGAGGATACGCAGTATTTT
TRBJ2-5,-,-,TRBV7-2,CASRPFRGGTQYF,TGTGCCAGCAGACCTTTCAGGGGAGGGACCCAGTACTTC
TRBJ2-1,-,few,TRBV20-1,CSASLGTDDNEQFF,TGCAGTGCTAGCCTCGGGACCGACGACAATGAGCAGTTCTTC
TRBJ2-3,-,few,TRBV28,CASSESSHSTDTQYF,TGTGCCAGCAGCGAGAGCAGTCATAGCACAGATACGCAGTATTTT
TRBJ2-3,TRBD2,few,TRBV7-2,CASSLTGGATDTQYF,TGTGCCAGCAGCTTAACGGGGGGAGCCACAGATACGCAGTATTTT
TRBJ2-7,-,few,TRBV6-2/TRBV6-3,CASSPFDRDTEQYF,TGTGCCAGCAGCCCCTTTGACCGGGACACCGAGCAGTACTTC
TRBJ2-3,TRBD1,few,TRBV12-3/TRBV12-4,CASSRRTGDSTDTQYF,TGTGCCAGCAGTCGAAGGACAGGGGATAGCACAGATACGCAGTATTTT
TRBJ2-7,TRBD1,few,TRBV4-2,CASSQPGGSYEQYF,TGTGCCAGCAGCCAACCAGGGGGCTCCTACGAGCAGTACTTC
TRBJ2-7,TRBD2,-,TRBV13,CASALADEQYF,TGTGCCAGCGCTCTAGCGGACGAGCAGTACTTC
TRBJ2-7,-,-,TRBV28,CASGQTARYERYF,TGTGCCAGCGGACAGACAGCGCGTTACGAGCGGTACTTC
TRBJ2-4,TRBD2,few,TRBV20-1,CSAADSTSGKNIQYF,TGCAGTGCTGCTGACTCGACTAGCGGAAAAAACATTCAGTACTTC
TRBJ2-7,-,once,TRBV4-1,CASSQGTWDEQYF,TGCGCCAGCAGCCAAGGGACCTGGGACGAGCAGTACTTC
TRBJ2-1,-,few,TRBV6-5,CASSYQGGFPNEQFF,TGTGCCAGCAGTTATCAGGGGGGATTCCCAAATGAGCAGTTCTTC
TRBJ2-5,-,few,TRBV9,CASSVDQQETRYF,TGTGCCAGCAGCGTCGACCAACAAGAGACCCGGTACTTC
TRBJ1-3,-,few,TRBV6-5,CASSDWGRLSGNTIYF,TGTGCCAGCAGTGACTGGGGACGGCTCTCTGGAAACACCATATATTTT
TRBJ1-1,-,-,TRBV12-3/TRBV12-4,CASSFQGLAPEAFF,TGTGCCAGCAGTTTTCAGGGGTTGGCCCCTGAAGCTTTCTTT
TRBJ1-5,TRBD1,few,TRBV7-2,CASSSRQGARSNQPQHF,TGTGCCAGCAGCTCACGACAGGGGGCGCGGAGCAATCAGCCCCAGCATTTT
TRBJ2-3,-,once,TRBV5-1,CASSLALGGGETDTQYF,TGCGCCAGCAGCTTGGCTTTAGGGGGGGGAGAGACAGATACGCAGTATTTT